Below, 14 T cell receptor beta chains from the same sample are listed, as sequenced in a study of identical twins. TCRdb passed the 5' RACE reads through MiXCR, listing each CDR3 protein once. Of 400,000 to 550,000 distinct CDR3 sequences listed, less than 25% are singletons. These records were also assigned to another study, of T cells expressing NK-cell markers.

Sample: CD4+ T cells sorted from blood. These TCRs come from a woman aged 18-29 years in good health.

The chain has TRBV20-1 and TRBJ2-1, with D possibly being TRBD2 (6 bases). CDR3 size: 12 residues. V lost 5 bases to trimming and J lost 10 bases, with 15 bases between them. Looked up from germline, CDR1 is DFQATT and CDR2 is SNEGSKA (reference sequence). The CDR3 sequence is CSARLLAKEQFF. In DNA, the CDR3 is TGCAGTGCTCGTCTACTAGCAAAGGAGCAGTTCTTC.

The chain uses TRBV5-1 and TRBJ1-4; tentatively, D is TRBD1 (5 bases). The V and J ends lost 4 bases and 5 bases respectively, with 12 bases between them. Germline loops: CDR1 SGHRS, CDR2 YFSETQ. The CDR3 totals 14 residues. The DNA for the CDR3 is TGCGCCAGCAGCGGAGGGGCGCCGAATGAAAAACTGTTTTTT. Encoded protein: CASSGGAPNEKLFF.

In its sample, this clonotype was seen many times. The V gene is TRBV12-3 or TRBV12-4, the J gene TRBJ1-4; possibly TRBD1 for D (5 bases). V was cut by 4 bases and J by 8 bases, with 14 bases left in between. CDR3 length: 14 residues. The CDR3 here is CASSSGTAEEKLFF. The CDR3 DNA reads as TGTGCCAGCAGTTCGGGGACGGCAGAAGAAAAACTGTTTTTT.

This chain links TRBV6-1 with TRBJ2-5, with D possibly being TRBD2 (6 bases). The CDR3 is 15 residues long. V lost 7 bases and J lost 5, with 20 bases in between. CDR1 is MNHNS and CDR2 is SASEGT in the germline V gene. The CDR3 DNA reads TGTGCCAGCATCACGAGCGGGCGGGGAATGGAGACCCAGTACTTC. Translated: CASITSGRGMETQYF.

In its sample, this clonotype was seen a few times. The rearrangement joins TRBV20-1 to TRBJ2-7, with TRBD2 as a possible D gene (6 bases). The V gene lost 1 base and the J gene lost 5 bases, with 15 bases spanning the gap. The germline CDR1 and CDR2 sequences are DFQATT and SNEGSKA (reference sequence). This CDR3 is 14 amino acids long. CDR3: CSARVGGSSHEQYF. The CDR3 DNA sequence: TGCAGTGCTAGAGTAGGAGGGAGTAGCCACGAGCAGTACTTC.

There are a few counts of this clonotype. V is TRBV30 and J is TRBJ1-1, with TRBD1 matching 8 bases. The CDR3 consists of 13 residues. J lost 5 bases, V lost 8 bases, and 10 bases had no gene match. Per the germline V gene, CDR1 is GTSNPN and CDR2 is SVGIG (reference sequence). CDR3 residues: CAQQRTGRTEAFF. Here the CDR3 DNA reads TGTGCCCAACAGCGGACAGGGAGAACTGAAGCTTTCTTT.

In DNA form, the CDR3 reads TGCAGTGCTTACGAGGGGGCCTCTTACGAGCAGTACTTC. It is translated as CSAYEGASYEQYF. The gene calls are TRBV20-1 and TRBJ2-7, with 7 bases lining up with TRBD1. Germline CDR1 reads DFQATT; CDR2 reads SNEGSKA (reference sequence). Losses at the gene ends were 5 bases for V and 4 bases for J; bases not matched to a gene: 8. The CDR3 has 13 residues.

The rearrangement uses TRBV9 and TRBJ2-1; D may be TRBD1 or TRBD2 (6 bases each). This CDR3 has 15 residues. Germline-derived CDR1 and CDR2 are SGDLS and YYNGEE. V gave up 0 bases and J gave up 5 bases, with 12 bases separating them. The CDR3 DNA follows: TGTGCCAGCAGCGTAGGGTGGGGGGCCCACAATGAGCAGTTCTTC. Protein product: CASSVGWGAHNEQFF. Full variable domain (rest looked up from reference TRBV9 and TRBJ2-1): DSGVTQTPKHLITATGQRVTLRCSPRSGDLSVYWYQQSLDQGLQFLIQYYNGEERAKGNILERFSAQQFPDLHSELNLSSLELGDSALYFCASSVGWGAHNEQFFGPGTRLTVL.

This clonotype was observed a few times. The gene calls are TRBV14 and TRBJ2-1; D gene ambiguous. Germline loops: CDR1 SGHDN, CDR2 FVKESK. The germline V and J ends were trimmed by 0 bases and 1 base, with 10 bases remaining between them. The CDR3 is 16 amino acids. The CDR3, as DNA: TGTGCCAGCAGCCAAGATCCCGCGGTATCCTACAATGAGCAGTTCTTC. Translating it yields CASSQDPAVSYNEQFF.

J is TRBJ2-7 and V is TRBV20-1; weak D call: TRBD1 (6 bases). In germline, CDR1 is DFQATT, CDR2 SNEGSKA (reference sequence). The CDR3 spans 15 residues. V was cut by 0 bases and J by 4 bases, with 16 bases left in between. CDR3 nucleotide sequence: TGCAGTGCTAGAGACCAAAGACAGGCGTTGTACGAGCAGTACTTC. Protein sequence: CSARDQRQALYEQYF.

The chain is built from TRBV7-2 and TRBJ1-2; the D is unclear. V shed 2 bases and J shed 7 bases, with 8 bases lying between them. The germline V gene encodes CDR1 SGHTA and CDR2 FQGNSA. The CDR3 length is 12 residues. The CDR3 bases are TGTGCCAGCAGCTTACGGCTAGGTGGCTACACCTTC. This sequence encodes CASSLRLGGYTF.

V gene TRBV7-8 combines with J gene TRBJ2-7; D may be TRBD1 or TRBD2 (5 bases each). Germline CDR1 is SGHVS and CDR2 is FQNEAQ. Trimming shortened V by 2 bases and J by 0 bases, and 17 bases separated the two germline ends. This CDR3 has 17 residues. CDR3 residues: CASSLKRGSGSSYEQYF. CDR3 bases: TGTGCCAGCAGCTTAAAAAGAGGCTCAGGGAGCTCCTACGAGCAGTACTTC. Combining the CDR3 with reference TRBV7-8 and TRBJ2-7 gives the whole variable domain GAGVSQSPRYKVAKRGQDVALRCDPISGHVSLFWYQQALGQGPEFLTYFQNEAQLDKSGLPSDRFFAERPEGSVSTLKIQRTQQEDSAVYLCASSLKRGSGSSYEQYFGPGTRLTVT.

The chain recombines TRBV9 with TRBJ2-3, with 12 nucleotides matching TRBD1. Germline trimming cut 3 bases from V and 5 bases from J; bases unmatched to any gene: 7. This CDR3 comprises 16 residues. The germline CDR1 and CDR2 sequences are SGDLS and YYNGEE. CDR3 DNA sequence: TGTGCCAGCAGCGCCGGGACAGGGGGCACAATAGATACGCAGTATTTT. Protein sequence: CASSAGTGGTIDTQYF.

This clonotype appeared a few times. The DNA of the CDR3 is TGTGCCAGCAGTGTCTCACTAGCGCCCGGGGAGCTGTTTTTT. This codes for CASSVSLAPGELFF. The V gene is TRBV2, the J gene TRBJ2-2; TRBD2 matches 7 bases. The CDR3 runs 14 residues. With 4 bases clipped from V and 6 bases from J, the junction kept 5 bases outside the gene matches. Germline CDR1 and CDR2: SNHLY and FYNNEI.